The clone carrying this TCR beta chain was recorded a few times. Germline CDR1 reads SGHVS; CDR2 reads FNYEAQ. Trimming cost V 4 bases and J 4 bases; bases outside gene matches: 13. The CDR3 is 17 residues long. These data belong to a study of T-cell reconstitution after alpha-beta-depleted transplantation in children. Unique molecular identifiers were built into the TCRbeta library. In TCRdb, the PCR reads were re-called with MiXCR into one record per CDR3 protein. The table includes about 460,000 distinct CDR3 sequences, more than 9% detected once. The rearrangement links TRBV7-6 to TRBJ2-1; TRBD2 matches 7 bases. The origin of this receptor is a child aged 2 to 15 with inherited bone marrow failure, due to receive a stem cell transplant. The source material was PBMCs, sampled before TCRalphabeta/CD19-depleted stem cell transplant. The chain's CDR3 is CASSSSPGGGRYNEQFF. CDR3 sequence (DNA): TGTGCCAGCAGCTCCTCCCCGGGCGGGGGTAGATACAATGAGCAGTTCTTC.